The 20 T cell receptor beta chains presented below share a single source sample, sequenced in a study of beta chain features in type 1 diabetes. As every portion of the isolated RNA was reverse transcribed, the sequencing read expressed TCRB transcripts. The method was immunoSEQ multiplex PCR; TCRdb's version includes in-frame clones alone and lacks a portion of them. Seen here are around 350,000 clones, over 10% observed once, and the top ten hold 0.017%. The sample was naive CD4+ T cells from blood. These receptors all stem from a man aged 18 to 35 in good health.

The rearrangement links TRBV7-9 to TRBJ2-5; perhaps TRBD1 as D (6 bases). Trimming took 6 bases from V and 1 from J, leaving 12 bases between them. The germline gives CDR1 SEHNR, CDR2 FQNEAQ (reference sequence). This CDR3 comprises 14 residues. This CDR3 reads CASSRDTAQETQYF. In DNA form, the CDR3 reads TGTGCCAGCAGTCGGGACACAGCCCAAGAGACCCAGTACTTC.

This clone was seen a few times. This rearrangement joins TRBV19 to TRBJ1-2; D call uncertain. V shed 7 bases and J shed 4 bases, with 19 bases lying between them. This CDR3 is 15 amino acids long. Germline V gives CDR1 LNHDA, CDR2 SQIVND (reference sequence). The DNA for the CDR3 is TGTGCCAGTACTACGACATCGGACTTGGCCTATGGCTACACCTTC. Its translation is CASTTTSDLAYGYTF.

The chain has TRBV6-5 and TRBJ2-2, with D tentatively TRBD2 (6 bases). The germline V gene has CDR1 MNHEY and CDR2 SVGAGI. The CDR3 runs 14 residues. V lost 8 bases and J lost 1, with 11 bases in between. The CDR3 sequence: CASGRGLNTGELFF. The CDR3 bases are TGTGCCAGCGGCCGGGGACTGAACACCGGGGAGCTGTTTTTT.

This clone was detected a few times. CDR3 loop: CSAERQEQYF. CDR3 bases: TGCAGTGCTGAAAGACAGGAGCAGTACTTC. The rearrangement uses TRBV20-1 and TRBJ2-5; D perhaps matches TRBD1 (6 bases). Trimming shortened V by 5 bases and J by 11 bases, and 12 bases separated the two germline ends. The CDR3 has 10 amino acids. In germline, CDR1 is DFQATT, CDR2 SNEGSKA (reference sequence).

This clone was seen a few times. The J gene is TRBJ1-5, the V gene TRBV28, with 9 positions matching TRBD1. The CDR3 extends over 16 amino acids. The V gene end was trimmed by 2 bases and the J gene end by 6 bases; junction bases not matched to a gene: 8. Per the germline V gene, CDR1 is MDHEN and CDR2 is SYDVKM. The CDR3 here is CASSLASGTGTQPQHF. The CDR3 nucleotides read TGTGCCAGCAGTTTAGCATCCGGGACAGGGACTCAGCCCCAGCATTTT.

The chain carries TRBV5-6 and TRBJ1-2; D is unresolved. In germline, CDR1 is SGHDT, CDR2 YYEEEE. This CDR3 has 15 residues. The V end was cut by 4 bases, the J end by 0 bases, with 13 bases between. CDR3 in amino acids: CASSQVPTANYGYTF. CDR3 DNA: TGTGCCAGCAGCCAAGTCCCAACAGCTAACTATGGCTACACCTTC.

The V gene is TRBV9, the J gene TRBJ2-1; 7 positions agree with TRBD2. The CDR3 runs 15 residues. The germline gives CDR1 SGDLS, CDR2 YYNGEE. The J segment lost 15 bases and the V segment lost 3 bases, leaving 18 bases of the junction unmatched. CDR3 in amino acids: CASSAAGERGRGRFF. The CDR3 coding sequence is TGTGCCAGCAGCGCAGCCGGGGAGCGGGGCCGCGGACGGTTCTTC.

This clone was counted between two and nine times. This sequence joins TRBV18 and TRBJ1-5, with D possibly matching TRBD1 (5 bases). V shed 1 base and J shed 3 bases, with 10 bases lying between them. Germline CDR1 and CDR2: KGHSH and LQKENI. This CDR3 has 15 amino acids. This CDR3 is CASSPRGRVNQPQHF. DNA of the CDR3: TGTGCCAGCTCACCACGCGGCAGGGTCAATCAGCCCCAGCATTTT.

J is TRBJ2-2 and V is TRBV9; D perhaps matches TRBD1 (6 bases). Germline CDR1 SGDLS, CDR2 YYNGEE. With 4 bases removed from V and 4 bases from J, the gap between germline ends came to 11 bases. CDR3 size: 14 residues. The CDR3 bases are TGTGCCAGCAGCCGAGGACAGTTCACCGGGGAGCTGTTTTTT. Encoded protein: CASSRGQFTGELFF.

In this sample, this clone turned up a few times. The chain recombines TRBV9 with TRBJ2-2, with D possibly TRBD2 on 6 matching bases. The CDR3 is 16 residues long. Trimming removed 0 bases at V and 4 bases at J, with 13 bases between. The V gene's germline CDR1 is SGDLS and CDR2 YYNGEE. The chain's CDR3 is CASSVGGLTFTGELFF. The CDR3 DNA reads TGTGCCAGCAGCGTAGGTGGACTAACCTTCACCGGGGAGCTGTTTTTT. Full variable domain (remainder filled in from reference TRBV9 and TRBJ2-2): DSGVTQTPKHLITATGQRVTLRCSPRSGDLSVYWYQQSLDQGLQFLIQYYNGEERAKGNILERFSAQQFPDLHSELNLSSLELGDSALYFCASSVGGLTFTGELFFGEGSRLTVL.

The table lists this clone with a few counts. The DNA of the CDR3 is TGCGCCAGCAGCTTCCGGGACAGGGGGTACGAGCAGTACTTC. Its translation is CASSFRDRGYEQYF. The V gene is TRBV5-1, the J gene TRBJ2-7, with 11 positions matching TRBD1. V lost 2 bases and J lost 4; bases outside the gene matches: 2. CDR1 SGHRS and CDR2 YFSETQ come from the germline V gene. CDR3 length equals 14 residues.

This clone has just a few counts. The V call is TRBV6-5, the J call TRBJ2-5, with 10 bases that match TRBD1. The germline gives CDR1 MNHEY, CDR2 SVGAGI. Trimming took 5 bases from V and 5 from J; bases not matched to a gene: 8. CDR3 length: 15 residues. CDR3 sequence (DNA): TGTGCCAGCAGTCAAAGACAGGGGGCGAGGGAGACCCAGTACTTC. Translation gives CASSQRQGARETQYF.

The chain is built from TRBV29-1 and TRBJ2-3, with 7 nucleotides matching TRBD2. The V and J ends lost 3 bases and 4 bases, in that order; junction bases with no gene match: 10. Per the germline V gene, CDR1 is SQVTM and CDR2 is ANQGSEA. The CDR3 consists of 15 residues. The CDR3 DNA reads as TGCAGCGTTGATAGGCTAGCGGTCGAGGCAGATACGCAGTATTTT. Translating gives CSVDRLAVEADTQYF.

CDR3 region: CASSFLGTGGDFDQPQHF. The CDR3 DNA reads TGTGCCAGCAGCTTTCTAGGGACAGGGGGCGATTTCGATCAGCCCCAGCATTTT. The chain has TRBV28 and TRBJ1-5, with 12 bases fitting TRBD1. The CDR3 totals 18 residues. V gave up 6 bases and J gave up 5 bases; unmatched junction bases: 14. The V gene's germline CDR1 is MDHEN and CDR2 SYDVKM.

This clone was seen a few times. The gene calls are TRBV5-1 and TRBJ2-1; 9 bases fit TRBD2. Looked up from germline, CDR1 is SGHRS and CDR2 is YFSETQ. This CDR3 comprises 18 residues. V was pared by 4 bases and J by 4 bases, with 15 bases of the junction left unmatched. Written as DNA, the CDR3 is TGCGCCAGCAGCCTGGACGGAGCGGGGGGCCCGTCATACAATGAGCAGTTCTTC. Its protein is CASSLDGAGGPSYNEQFF. Full variable domain (remainder filled in from reference TRBV5-1 and TRBJ2-1): KAGVTQTPRYLIKTRGQQVTLSCSPISGHRSVSWYQQTPGQGLQFLFEYFSETQRNKGNFPGRFSGRQFSNSRSEMNVSTLELGDSALYLCASSLDGAGGPSYNEQFFGPGTRLTVL.

The CDR3 loop reads CASSLFQGGSGANVLTF. The CDR3 DNA sequence: TGTGCCAGCAGCTTATTTCAGGGGGGATCGGGGGCCAACGTCCTGACTTTC. The rearrangement links TRBV7-9 to TRBJ2-6; D might be TRBD1 (7 bases). The V end lost 2 bases, the J end lost 4 bases, and 15 bases lay between the germline ends. In germline, CDR1 is SEHNR, CDR2 FQNEAQ (reference sequence). The CDR3 is 17 amino acids.

This clone was detected a few times. This chain uses TRBV27 with TRBJ1-5; D is possibly TRBD1 (5 bases). V was cut by 9 bases and J by 0 bases, with 18 bases left in between. The CDR3 consists of 16 residues. Germline CDR1 MNHEY, CDR2 SMNVEV (reference sequence). The CDR3 is CASKATATLSNQPQHF. The DNA of the CDR3 is TGTGCCAGTAAAGCGACAGCTACCCTTAGCAATCAGCCCCAGCATTTT.

This chain links TRBV4-3 with TRBJ2-3; no firm D call. V lost 3 bases, J lost 5 bases, and 9 bases lay in between. Germline V gives CDR1 LGHNA, CDR2 YSLEER. The CDR3 is made up of 13 amino acids. Here the CDR3 reads CASSQTSGDTQYF. CDR3 coding DNA: TGCGCCAGCAGCCAGACGTCAGGAGATACGCAGTATTTT.

The chain is built from TRBV13 and TRBJ1-2; tentatively, D is TRBD1 (6 bases). With 6 bases removed from V and 4 bases from J, the gap between germline ends came to 15 bases. This CDR3 has 14 amino acids. CDR1 and CDR2 (germline): PRHDT, FYEKMQ (reference sequence). The CDR3 loop is CASSPGGRSYGYTF. CDR3 DNA sequence: TGTGCCAGCAGTCCCGGGGGGCGAAGCTATGGCTACACCTTC.

Details on this clone: At one end the junction does not follow the germline gene, possibly because of a read error. The chain uses TRBV7-7 and TRBJ2-1, with D unresolved. Germline V gene lookup returns CDR1 SSHAT and CDR2 FNYEAQ (reference sequence). This CDR3 is 11 amino acids long. The CDR3 nucleotides are TGTGCCAGCAGCTTAGGAGCGATATGGGTCTTC. This codes for CASSLGAIWVF.